This TCR beta chain was recorded in a study of T cell responses to AZD1222 COVID-19 vaccine. Study outcomes and limitations: Once two AZD1222 doses were given, Spike-specific TCR breadth and depth went up. At 160-218 and 743-854, vaccine-associated CD4 TCRs were dominant, and they spanned spike. Donors, mostly white British, included more females; clonal diversity was possibly underestimated.

Concerning this clone itself: Its cognate antigen is unknown.

The CDR3 extends over 17 amino acids. V shed 4 bases, J shed 8 bases, and the junction held 9 bases outside the gene matches. Germline V gene sequence: CDR1 LGHDT, CDR2 YNNKEL (reference sequence). Generated by immunoSEQ multiplex PCR, the TCRdb table keeps only in-frame clones and is missing some. The sample records tens of thousands of clones, 75% to 85% being singletons. The origin of this receptor is an adult in good health. Here the sequenced sample was peripheral blood, taken on day 0 of AZD1222 vaccination. The chain has TRBV3-1 (or the pseudogene TRBV3-2) and TRBJ2-1, with TRBD2 identical over 15 bases. CDR3 residues: CASSPWTSGGAVDEQFF. The CDR3 DNA is TGTGCCAGCAGCCCCTGGACTAGCGGGGGGGCCGTGGATGAGCAGTTCTTC.